Sequencing of this T cell receptor beta chain was carried out in a study of blood T cell repertoires in COVID-19. There are 14 residues in the CDR3. CDR1 and CDR2 (germline): MNHEY, SMNVEV (reference sequence). Trimming removed 6 bases from V and 0 bases from J; junction bases left unmatched: 4. Repertoires were generated with immunoSEQ multiplex PCR, while TCRdb's copy carries only in-frame clones and drops some. Found here are fewer than 350,000 clones, about 85% of them singletons; the top ten hold about 2.7%. V gene TRBV27 combines with J gene TRBJ1-1; 7 nucleotides match TRBD1. The receptor comes from a woman aged 50 to 60 who had recovered from COVID-19. The specimen sequenced was PBMCs or T cells enriched from blood (not recorded which). CDR3 coding DNA: TGTGCCAGCAGGAATGACAGGGTGAACACTGAAGCTTTCTTT. Translating it yields CASRNDRVNTEAFF.